The 18 T cell receptor beta chains listed next were all sequenced from one sample in a study of human T cells and chemical hapten exposure. TCRdb used MiXCR to reprocess the RACE reads, holding one entry per CDR3 protein. The data contain approximately 59,000 distinct CDR3 sequences, roughly 6.6% of them singletons. Time point of the sample: healthy volunteer bleed at 6 weeks. Extraction yielded total RNA from whole blood (unfractionated). The sample comprised whole blood. These receptors were collected from a female donor in good health. Some clones in this sample may be carry-over from other donors' samples.

The chain uses TRBV7-9 and TRBJ2-3; D remains ambiguous. CDR1 is SEHNR, CDR2 FQNEAQ, per germline (reference sequence). This CDR3 spans 15 amino acids. With 1 base removed from V and 0 bases from J, the gap between germline ends came to 8 bases. The CDR3 sequence: CASSLVASSTDTQYF. The CDR3 DNA sequence: TGTGCCAGCAGCTTAGTAGCCTCTAGCACAGATACGCAGTATTTT.

About this clonotype: A single base separates this from a much larger clone, so it may be a read error. This chain joins TRBV28 and TRBJ2-3; tentative D call: TRBD1 (6 bases). CDR1 is MDHEN and CDR2 is SYDVKM in the germline V gene. CDR3 length: 13 residues. The CDR3 DNA sequence: TGTTCCAGCATTCAGGGGACCACAGATACGCAGTATTTT. It encodes CSSIQGTTDTQYF.

This clonotype was recorded at least ten times. The J gene is TRBJ1-1, the V gene TRBV10-3; D is unresolved. Germline CDR1 ENHRY, CDR2 SYGVKD. CDR3 length equals 13 residues. V lost 3 bases to trimming and J lost 2 bases, with 7 bases between them. The CDR3 is CAISESLNTEAFF. CDR3 in DNA: TGTGCCATCAGTGAATCCCTAAACACTGAAGCTTTCTTT.

This clonotype was found many times. The chain couples TRBV10-3 to TRBJ2-1, with TRBD1 as a possible D gene (5 bases). Trimming pared 8 bases from V and 6 bases from J, leaving 14 bases between. This CDR3 comprises 13 residues. Germline loops: CDR1 ENHRY, CDR2 SYGVKD. CDR3 amino acids: CAIARAFSNEQFF. CDR3 bases: TGTGCCATCGCCAGGGCTTTTAGCAATGAGCAGTTCTTC.

CDR3 loop: CASSQRGPVGELFF. For the CDR3, the DNA is TGTGCCAGCAGCCAACGCGGGCCGGTCGGGGAGCTGTTTTTT. This chain connects TRBV3-1 to TRBJ2-2, with D possibly matching TRBD2 (5 bases). V dropped 2 bases and J dropped 7 bases, with 11 bases sitting between them. CDR3 length: 14 amino acids. CDR1 is LGHDT, CDR2 YNNKEL, per germline (reference sequence).

This clonotype was detected many times. The chain recombines TRBV6-2 or TRBV6-3 with TRBJ2-6; 10 bases agree with TRBD2. V shed 7 bases, J shed 0 bases, and the junction held 9 bases outside the gene matches. The length of the CDR3 is 18 residues. CDR1 is MNHEY, CDR2 SVGEGT, per germline. The CDR3 nucleotides are TGTGCCAGCACCACCTTAGCGGGAGGCGGCTCTGGGGCCAACGTCCTGACTTTC. It encodes CASTTLAGGGSGANVLTF.

This clonotype has a count of ten or more. V gene TRBV28 combines with J gene TRBJ1-2; weak D call: TRBD1 (6 bases). This CDR3 is built from 15 residues. Between the trimmed V and J ends, which lost 5 bases and 4 bases, there was a span of 17 bases. The germline CDR1 and CDR2 sequences are MDHEN and SYDVKM. CDR3 protein: CASSPPPTGSYGYTF. The CDR3 DNA is TGTGCCAGCAGTCCGCCCCCAACAGGGAGCTATGGCTACACCTTC.

This clonotype was observed at least ten times. The chain is built from TRBV27 and TRBJ2-7, with TRBD1 identical over 10 bases. This CDR3 has 16 amino acids. Per germline, CDR1 MNHEY and CDR2 SMNVEV (reference sequence). With V trimmed by 5 bases and J by 3 bases, 10 bases remained unmatched. The CDR3 loop reads CASSRIRDRGFYEQYF. The CDR3, as DNA: TGTGCCAGCAGTCGCATCCGGGACAGGGGTTTCTACGAGCAGTACTTC.

This clonotype occurred many times. The CDR3 nucleotides read TGTGCCAGCAGCCTTAGCGGGATCTACGAGCAGTACTTC. Residues: CASSLSGIYEQYF. The chain joins TRBV7-9 to TRBJ2-7; TRBD2 agrees at 8 bases. Looked up from germline, CDR1 is SEHNR and CDR2 is FQNEAQ (reference sequence). The CDR3 is 13 amino acids. The junction had 3 bases not matched to a gene; V was cut back by 5 bases and J by 3 bases.

This clonotype was seen ten or more times. This chain uses TRBV15 with TRBJ2-3, with a weak D call TRBD1 (6 bases). The V end was cut by 0 bases, the J end by 6 bases, with 10 bases between. The germline V gene has CDR1 LNHNV and CDR2 YYDKDF (reference sequence). The CDR3 is 14 amino acids. The CDR3 reads CATSREGTRDTQYF. The CDR3, as DNA: TGTGCCACCAGCAGAGAAGGGACAAGGGATACGCAGTATTTT.

This clonotype was seen repeatedly, ten times or more. The chain is built from TRBV20-1 and TRBJ2-7, with TRBD1 identical over 9 bases. V shed 0 bases, J shed 0 bases, and the junction held 6 bases outside the gene matches. CDR3 length: 16 amino acids. Germline CDR1 DFQATT, CDR2 SNEGSKA (reference sequence). The CDR3 DNA sequence: TGCAGTGCTAGAGATTCAGACAGGGGGTTCTCCTACGAGCAGTACTTC. Translating gives CSARDSDRGFSYEQYF.

The table lists this clonotype with a few counts. The V and J genes are TRBV5-1 and TRBJ2-3, with D tentatively TRBD2 (6 bases). The CDR3 sequence is 13 residues long. Germline V gene sequence: CDR1 SGHRS, CDR2 YFSETQ. Trimming took off 7 bases at V and 5 bases at J, with 14 bases between the two ends. CDR3 in DNA: TGCGCCAGCTTCGACTTGGAGGGAGATACGCAGTATTTT. This gives the protein CASFDLEGDTQYF.

This rearrangement joins TRBV28 to TRBJ2-6, with D possibly being TRBD1 or TRBD2 (7 bases each). The CDR3 covers 15 residues. Germline V lookup: CDR1 MDHEN, CDR2 SYDVKM. The V end was cut by 7 bases, the J end by 3 bases, with 13 bases between. CDR3 in amino acids: CASMGGGGGANVLTF. DNA of the CDR3: TGTGCCAGCATGGGAGGGGGCGGTGGGGCCAACGTCCTGACTTTC.

This clonotype was counted at least ten times. J is TRBJ2-3 and V is TRBV12-3 or TRBV12-4; 16 positions match TRBD2. The CDR3 sequence is 17 residues long. V lost 8 bases, J lost 0 bases, and 5 bases stayed unmatched. CDR3 amino acids: CASGTSGRAESTDTQYF. For the CDR3, the DNA is TGTGCCAGCGGGACTAGCGGGAGGGCCGAGAGCACAGATACGCAGTATTTT.

This clonotype was seen at least ten times. The CDR3 bases are TGTGCCACCTGGGGCGGGGCCAACGTCCTGACTTTC. Translating gives CATWGGANVLTF. This chain links TRBV27 with TRBJ2-6; maybe TRBD1 (5 bases). The CDR3 loop spans 12 amino acids. V was trimmed by 10 bases and J by 4 bases, leaving 8 bases between them. CDR1 and CDR2 (germline): MNHEY, SMNVEV (reference sequence). Based on the CDR3 plus reference TRBV27 and TRBJ2-6, the full variable domain is EAQVTQNPRYLITVTGKKLTVTCSQNMNHEYMSWYRQDPGLGLRQIYYSMNVEVTDKGDVPEGYKVSRKEKRNFPLILESPSPNQTSLYFCATWGGANVLTFGAGSRLTVL.

This sequence joins TRBV30 and TRBJ1-1, with no clear D. In germline, CDR1 is GTSNPN, CDR2 SVGIG (reference sequence). V gave up 3 bases and J gave up 5 bases, with 16 bases separating them. The CDR3 totals 14 residues. CDR3 residues: CAWRKGSLGTEAFF. The CDR3 coding sequence is TGTGCCTGGAGGAAGGGCAGCCTGGGGACTGAAGCTTTCTTT.

This clonotype was observed at least ten times. V is TRBV28 and J is TRBJ2-1, with D maybe TRBD2 (6 bases). V shed 5 bases and J shed 4 bases, with 18 bases lying between them. The CDR3 extends over 16 amino acids. CDR1 MDHEN and CDR2 SYDVKM come from the germline V gene. CDR3 amino acids: CASSHPSLAFYNEQFF. CDR3 coding DNA: TGTGCCAGCAGTCACCCGAGTCTAGCGTTTTACAATGAGCAGTTCTTC.

This clonotype was seen many times. V usage is TRBV11-2 and J usage is TRBJ2-3; TRBD2 matches at 13 bases. CDR1 and CDR2 (germline): SGHAT, FQNNGV. J lost 4 bases, V lost 8 bases, and 6 bases had no gene match. The CDR3 has 15 amino acids. DNA for the CDR3: TGTGCCAGCGGCGGACTAGCGGGAGCAGCAGATACGCAGTATTTT. As protein: CASGGLAGAADTQYF.